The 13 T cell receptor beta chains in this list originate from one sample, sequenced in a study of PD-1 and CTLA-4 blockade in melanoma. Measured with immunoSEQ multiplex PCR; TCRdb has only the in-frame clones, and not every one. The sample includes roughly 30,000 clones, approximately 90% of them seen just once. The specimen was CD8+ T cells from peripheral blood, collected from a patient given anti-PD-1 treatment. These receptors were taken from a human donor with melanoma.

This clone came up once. CDR3 region: CASSLLGGEGDEQFF. In DNA form, the CDR3 reads TGTGCCAGCAGCTTACTAGGGGGAGAGGGGGATGAGCAGTTCTTC. The chain recombines TRBV7-3 with TRBJ2-1, with D perhaps TRBD1 (6 bases). V lost 2 bases and J 8 bases, leaving 16 bases between the germline ends. This CDR3 has 15 amino acids. Looked up from germline, CDR1 is SGHTA and CDR2 is FQGTGA.

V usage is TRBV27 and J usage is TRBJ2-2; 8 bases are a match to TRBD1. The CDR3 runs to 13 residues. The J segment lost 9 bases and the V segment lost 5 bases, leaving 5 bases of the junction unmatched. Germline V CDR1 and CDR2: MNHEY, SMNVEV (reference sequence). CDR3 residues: CASSVGQGRELFF. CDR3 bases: TGTGCCAGCAGTGTAGGACAGGGTCGGGAGCTGTTTTTT.

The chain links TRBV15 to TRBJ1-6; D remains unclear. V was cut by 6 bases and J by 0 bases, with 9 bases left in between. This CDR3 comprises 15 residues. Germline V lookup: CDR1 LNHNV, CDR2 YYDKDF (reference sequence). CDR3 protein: CATRSTSSYNSPLHF. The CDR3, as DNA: TGTGCCACCAGATCGACGAGCTCCTATAATTCACCCCTCCACTTT.

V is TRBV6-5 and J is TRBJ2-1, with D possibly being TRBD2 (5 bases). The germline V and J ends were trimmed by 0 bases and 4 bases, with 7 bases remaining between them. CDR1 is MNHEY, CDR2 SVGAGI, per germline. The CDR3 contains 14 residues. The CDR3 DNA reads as TGTGCCAGCAGTTACTCGGAGGAATACAATGAGCAGTTCTTC. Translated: CASSYSEEYNEQFF.

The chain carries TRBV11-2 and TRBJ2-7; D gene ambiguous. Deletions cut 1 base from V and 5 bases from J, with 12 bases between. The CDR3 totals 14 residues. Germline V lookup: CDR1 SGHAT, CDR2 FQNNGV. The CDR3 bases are TGTGCCAGCAGCTTAGTGGGATCGATTGACGAGCAGTACTTC. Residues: CASSLVGSIDEQYF.

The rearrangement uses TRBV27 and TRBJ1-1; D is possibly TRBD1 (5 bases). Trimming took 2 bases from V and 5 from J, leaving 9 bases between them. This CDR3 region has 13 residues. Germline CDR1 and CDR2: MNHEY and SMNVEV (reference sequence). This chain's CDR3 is CASSLIGGTEAFF. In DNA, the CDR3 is TGTGCCAGCAGTTTAATCGGGGGAACTGAAGCTTTCTTT.

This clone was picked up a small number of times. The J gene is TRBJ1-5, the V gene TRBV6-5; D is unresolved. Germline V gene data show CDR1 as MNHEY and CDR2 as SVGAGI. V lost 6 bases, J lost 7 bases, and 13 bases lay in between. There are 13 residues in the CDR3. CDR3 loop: CASSAGPPQPQHF. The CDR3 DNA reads TGTGCCAGCAGCGCCGGGCCGCCGCAGCCCCAGCATTTT.

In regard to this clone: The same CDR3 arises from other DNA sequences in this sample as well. Here the CDR3 DNA reads TGTGCCAGCAGCCTGGGCGAATCCTACGAGCAGTACTTC. Amino acid sequence: CASSLGESYEQYF. The chain couples TRBV7-9 to TRBJ2-7; unclear D gene. Trimming shortened V by 5 bases and J by 1 base, and 9 bases separated the two germline ends. The CDR3 runs to 13 residues. The V gene's germline CDR1 is SEHNR and CDR2 FQNEAQ (reference sequence).

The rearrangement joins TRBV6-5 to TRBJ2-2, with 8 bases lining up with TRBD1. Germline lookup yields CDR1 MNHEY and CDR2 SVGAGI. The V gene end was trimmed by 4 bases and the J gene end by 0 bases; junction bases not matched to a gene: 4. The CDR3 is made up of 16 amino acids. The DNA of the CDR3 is TGTGCCAGCAGTTTCACCAGGGGGCCGAACACCGGGGAGCTGTTTTTT. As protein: CASSFTRGPNTGELFF.

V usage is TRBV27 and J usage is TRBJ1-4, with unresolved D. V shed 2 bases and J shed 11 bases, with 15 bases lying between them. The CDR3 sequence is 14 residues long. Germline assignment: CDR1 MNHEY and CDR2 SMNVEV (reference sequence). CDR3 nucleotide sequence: TGTGCCAGCAGTTTACGTAGCCCCTTAGGGAAACTGTTTTTT. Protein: CASSLRSPLGKLFF.

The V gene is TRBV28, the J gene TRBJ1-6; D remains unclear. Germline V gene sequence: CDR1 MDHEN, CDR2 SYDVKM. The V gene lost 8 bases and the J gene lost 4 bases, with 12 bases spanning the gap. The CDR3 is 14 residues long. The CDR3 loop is CASFPTAYNSPLHF. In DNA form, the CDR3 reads TGTGCCAGCTTCCCCACGGCATATAATTCACCCCTCCACTTT. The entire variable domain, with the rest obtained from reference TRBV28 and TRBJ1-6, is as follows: DVKVTQSSRYLVKRTGEKVFLECVQDMDHENMFWYRQDPGLGLRLIYFSYDVKMKEKGDIPEGYSVSREKKERFSLILESASTNQTSMYLCASFPTAYNSPLHFGNGTRLTVT.

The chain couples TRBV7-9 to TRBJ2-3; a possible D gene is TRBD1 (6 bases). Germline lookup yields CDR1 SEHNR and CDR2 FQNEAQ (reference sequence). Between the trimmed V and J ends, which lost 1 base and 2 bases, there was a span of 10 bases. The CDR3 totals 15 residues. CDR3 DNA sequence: TGTGCCAGCAGCTTAGTTGGGGACACCACAGATACGCAGTATTTT. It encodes CASSLVGDTTDTQYF.

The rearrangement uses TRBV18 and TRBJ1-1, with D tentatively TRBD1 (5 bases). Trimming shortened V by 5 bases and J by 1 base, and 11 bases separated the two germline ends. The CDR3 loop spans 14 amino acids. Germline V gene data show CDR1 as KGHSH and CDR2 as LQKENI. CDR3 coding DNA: TGTGCCAGCTCATCTCTAGGGGAGAACACTGAAGCTTTCTTT. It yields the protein CASSSLGENTEAFF.